This T cell receptor (beta chain) is from a study of response to subunit inactivated influenza vaccine listed by TCRdb under 2018. Study-wide context: The study used deep quantitative T cell receptor repertoire profiling to track responses to a trivalent subunit inactivated influenza vaccine.

The investigation overall reported the following: The authors proposed that each seasonal influenza vaccination may bring in only a limited number of new T cells.

The sample holds many counts of this clonotype. Its antigen is unknown. No base-level quality is on record; no much larger clone is a single base apart. V was cut back by 5 bases and J by 0 bases, leaving a gap of 23 bases between them. Based on the germline V gene, the CDR1 and CDR2 sequences are SGHAT and FQNNGV. From its cysteine to its phenylalanine, the CDR3 spans 19 amino acids. Only the CDR3 portion is preserved as DNA: 57 bases, with reading frame beginning at the first base. Library generation was performed with RT-PCR. Sequencing instrument: Illumina HiSeq 2500. TCRdb reanalyzed the raw reads on its own, using fastp at Q25 for trimming and MiXCR for clone calling, and kept in-frame beta chains. Identical CDR3 protein sequences are pooled into one entry, listed with their most common genes and DNA. In this sample the table shows around 710,000 distinct CDR3 sequences, about 15% of which occur a single time. The leading ten clones occupy 6% to 7% of the sample.

This TCR was recovered from a man aged 45-65 years who received an inactivated influenza vaccine. Donor details come from another sample of the same person, matched by shared clones. Specimen: PBMCs from blood, collected less than 15 days before vaccination. Recombination linked TRBV11-2 to TRBJ2-4; TRBD1 might be the D gene, on 6 matching bases. In nucleotides, the sequence is TGTGCCAGCAGCCCAAACCACCCTGGACAGACTATAGCCAAAAACATTCAGTACTTC. This gives the protein CASSPNHPGQTIAKNIQYF.